The text below deals with one T cell receptor beta chain. Antigen specificity is unknown. Exclusion criteria comprised uncontrolled infection, other autoimmune disease, pregnancy or lactation. Diagnoses rested on clinical symptoms, serum thyroxine and TRAb, thyroid ultrasound and orbital computed tomography. Researchers took RNA transcripts and amplified the TCR beta CDR3 regions from them. HTBI primers drove first-round RT-PCR of the TCR CDR3. Each CDR3 protein gets one entry after TCRdb re-called the multiplex PCR reads with MiXCR. Seen here are a few hundred thousand distinct CDR3 sequences, roughly 21% observed once, and the top ten hold about 50%. These data belong to a study of T cells in Graves' hyperthyroidism and ophthalmopathy. Study at large: Peripheral blood specimens were obtained at initial diagnosis, prior to any treatment. Overall study results and limits: Researchers found most expanded thyroid clonotypes above 0.001 in blood as well.

The receptor was derived from a woman aged 50 to 60 with Graves' hyperthyroidism. The specimen sequenced was blood.

The CDR3 nucleotides are TGCAGCGTTGACAGGGGAAGCCAAGAGACCCAGTACTTC. Its protein product is CSVDRGSQETQYF. The chain has TRBV29-1 and TRBJ2-5, with TRBD1 as a possible D gene (6 bases). The germline V gene has CDR1 SQVTM and CDR2 ANQGSEA. The ends were cut back, 3 bases at V and 1 base at J, with 9 bases in the middle. This CDR3 has 13 amino acids.